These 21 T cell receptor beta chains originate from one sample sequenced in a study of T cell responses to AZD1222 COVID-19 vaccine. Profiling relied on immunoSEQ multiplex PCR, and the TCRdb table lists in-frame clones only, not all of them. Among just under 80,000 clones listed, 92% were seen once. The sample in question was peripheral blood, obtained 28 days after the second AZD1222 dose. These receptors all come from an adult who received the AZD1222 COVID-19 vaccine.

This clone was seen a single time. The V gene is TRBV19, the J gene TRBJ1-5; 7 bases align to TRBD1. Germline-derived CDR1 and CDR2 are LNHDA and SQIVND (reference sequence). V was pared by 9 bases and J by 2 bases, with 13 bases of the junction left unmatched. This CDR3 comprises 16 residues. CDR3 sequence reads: CASKGGTVSGNQPQHF. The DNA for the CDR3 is TGTGCCAGCAAGGGGGGGACAGTATCTGGCAATCAGCCCCAGCATTTT.

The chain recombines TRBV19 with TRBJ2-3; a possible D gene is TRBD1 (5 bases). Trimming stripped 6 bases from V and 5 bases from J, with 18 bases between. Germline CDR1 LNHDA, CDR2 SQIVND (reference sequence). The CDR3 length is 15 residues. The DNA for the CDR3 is TGTGCCAGTAGCTCGCCTAGTGGGGCCAAAGATACGCAGTATTTT. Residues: CASSSPSGAKDTQYF.

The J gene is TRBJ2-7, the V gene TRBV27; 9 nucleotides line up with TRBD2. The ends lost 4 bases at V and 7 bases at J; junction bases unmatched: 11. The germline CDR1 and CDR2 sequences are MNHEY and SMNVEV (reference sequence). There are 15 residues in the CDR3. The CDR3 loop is CASSSRAGGDREQYF. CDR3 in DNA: TGTGCCAGCAGTTCCAGGGCGGGAGGGGATCGGGAGCAGTACTTC.

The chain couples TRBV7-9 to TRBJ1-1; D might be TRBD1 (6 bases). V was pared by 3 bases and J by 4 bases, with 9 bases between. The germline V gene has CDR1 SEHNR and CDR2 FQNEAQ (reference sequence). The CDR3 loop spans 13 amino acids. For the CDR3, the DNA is TGTGCCAGCAGCTTCGGACAGCCCACTGAAGCTTTCTTT. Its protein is CASSFGQPTEAFF.

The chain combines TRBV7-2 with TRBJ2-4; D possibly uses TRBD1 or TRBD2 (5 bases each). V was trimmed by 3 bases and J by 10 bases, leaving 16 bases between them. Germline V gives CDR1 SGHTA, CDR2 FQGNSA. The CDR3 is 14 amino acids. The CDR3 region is CASSFGTSLGIQYF. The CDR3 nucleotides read TGTGCCAGCAGCTTTGGGACCTCCCTGGGTATTCAGTACTTC.

This CDR3 reads CASRTTEGGVTYNEQFF. The DNA of the CDR3 is TGTGCCAGCAGGACGACCGAGGGGGGTGTCACCTACAATGAGCAGTTCTTC. This chain uses TRBV11-2 with TRBJ2-1, with D possibly being TRBD1 or TRBD2 (6 bases each). The V end lost 6 bases, the J end lost 2 bases, and 20 bases lay between the germline ends. This CDR3 has 17 amino acids. CDR1 and CDR2 (germline): SGHAT, FQNNGV. The complete variable domain, with remaining parts taken from reference TRBV11-2 and TRBJ2-1, reads EAGVAQSPRYKIIEKRQSVAFWCNPISGHATLYWYQQILGQGPKLLIQFQNNGVVDDSQLPKDRFSAERLKGVDSTLKIQPAKLEDSAVYLCASRTTEGGVTYNEQFFGPGTRLTVL.

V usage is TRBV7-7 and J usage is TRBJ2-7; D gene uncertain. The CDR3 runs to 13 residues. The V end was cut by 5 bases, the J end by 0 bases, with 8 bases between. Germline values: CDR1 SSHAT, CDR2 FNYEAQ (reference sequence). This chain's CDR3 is CASSISISYEQYF. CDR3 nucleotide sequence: TGTGCCAGCAGCATAAGCATCTCCTACGAGCAGTACTTC.

In nucleotides, the CDR3 is TGCGCCAGCAGCTTGTTGGGAGGACAAGAGACCCAGTACTTC. Residues: CASSLLGGQETQYF. V usage is TRBV5-1 and J usage is TRBJ2-5; D is perhaps TRBD2 (6 bases). The CDR3 is 14 residues long. CDR1 is SGHRS, CDR2 YFSETQ, per germline. The ends were cut back, 1 base at V and 2 bases at J, with 9 bases in the middle.

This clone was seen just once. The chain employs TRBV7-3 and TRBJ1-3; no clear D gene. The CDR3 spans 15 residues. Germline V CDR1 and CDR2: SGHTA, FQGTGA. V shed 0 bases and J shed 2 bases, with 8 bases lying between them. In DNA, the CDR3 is TGTGCCAGCAGCTTAACGATGGCCCCTGGAAACACCATATATTTT. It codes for CASSLTMAPGNTIYF.

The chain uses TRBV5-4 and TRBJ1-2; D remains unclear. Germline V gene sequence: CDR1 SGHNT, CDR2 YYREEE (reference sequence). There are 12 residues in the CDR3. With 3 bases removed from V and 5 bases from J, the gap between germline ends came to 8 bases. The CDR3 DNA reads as TGTGCCAGCAGCTCACCTGATTATGGCTACACCTTC. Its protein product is CASSSPDYGYTF.

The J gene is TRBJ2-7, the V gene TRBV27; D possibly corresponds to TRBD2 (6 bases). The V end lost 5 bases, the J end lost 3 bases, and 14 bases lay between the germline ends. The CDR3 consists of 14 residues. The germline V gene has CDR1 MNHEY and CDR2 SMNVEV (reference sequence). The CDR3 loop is CASSPLAEGYEQYF. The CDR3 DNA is TGTGCCAGCAGTCCGTTAGCGGAGGGCTACGAGCAGTACTTC.

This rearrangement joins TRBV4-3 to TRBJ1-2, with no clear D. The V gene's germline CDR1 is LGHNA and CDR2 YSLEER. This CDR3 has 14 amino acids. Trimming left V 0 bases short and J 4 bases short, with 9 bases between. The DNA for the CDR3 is TGCGCCAGCAGCCAAGAAAGAATGAGCTATGGCTACACCTTC. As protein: CASSQERMSYGYTF.

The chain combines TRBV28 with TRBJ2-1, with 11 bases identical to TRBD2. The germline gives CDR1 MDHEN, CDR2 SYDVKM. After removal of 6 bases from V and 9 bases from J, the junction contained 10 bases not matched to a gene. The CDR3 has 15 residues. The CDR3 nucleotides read TGTGCCAGCAGCGAAGTACCGGGACTAGCGGTTGAGCAGTTCTTC. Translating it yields CASSEVPGLAVEQFF.

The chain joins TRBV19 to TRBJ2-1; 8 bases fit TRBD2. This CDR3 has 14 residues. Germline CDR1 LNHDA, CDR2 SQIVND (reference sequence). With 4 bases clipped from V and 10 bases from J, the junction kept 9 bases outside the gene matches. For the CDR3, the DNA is TGTGCCAGTAGTACGGGGACTGGCGGGAGGGAGCAGTTCTTC. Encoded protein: CASSTGTGGREQFF.

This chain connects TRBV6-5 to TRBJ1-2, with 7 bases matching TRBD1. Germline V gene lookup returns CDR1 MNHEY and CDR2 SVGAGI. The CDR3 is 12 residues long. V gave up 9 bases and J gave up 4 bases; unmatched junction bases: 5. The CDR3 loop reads CASYRGGYGYTF. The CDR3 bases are TGTGCCAGTTACAGGGGTGGCTATGGCTACACCTTC.

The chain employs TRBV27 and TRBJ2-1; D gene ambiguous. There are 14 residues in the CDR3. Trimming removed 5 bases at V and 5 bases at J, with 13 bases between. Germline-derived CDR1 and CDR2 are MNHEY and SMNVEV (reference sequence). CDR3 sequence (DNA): TGTGCCAGCAGTCCCATCCAAAAGAACAATGAGCAGTTCTTC. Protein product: CASSPIQKNNEQFF.

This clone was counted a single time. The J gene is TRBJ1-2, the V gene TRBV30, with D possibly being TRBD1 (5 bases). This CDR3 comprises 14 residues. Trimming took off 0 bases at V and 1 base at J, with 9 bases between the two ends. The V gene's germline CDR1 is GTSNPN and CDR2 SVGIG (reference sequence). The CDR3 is CAWSVTGLNYGYTF. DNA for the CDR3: TGTGCCTGGAGTGTAACAGGACTTAACTATGGCTACACCTTC.

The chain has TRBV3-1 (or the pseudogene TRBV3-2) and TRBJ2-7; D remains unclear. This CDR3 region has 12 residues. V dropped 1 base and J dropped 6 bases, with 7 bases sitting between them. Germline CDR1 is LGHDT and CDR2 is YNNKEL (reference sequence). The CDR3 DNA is TGTGCCAGCAGCCAAGTTTTGGGCGAGCAGTACTTC. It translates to CASSQVLGEQYF.

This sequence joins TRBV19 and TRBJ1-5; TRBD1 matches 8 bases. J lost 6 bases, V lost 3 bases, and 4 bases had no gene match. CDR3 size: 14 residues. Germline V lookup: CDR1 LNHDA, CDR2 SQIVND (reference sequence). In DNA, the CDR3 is TGTGCCAGTAGTATTCGACAGGGGAGTCAGCCCCAGCATTTT. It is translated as CASSIRQGSQPQHF.

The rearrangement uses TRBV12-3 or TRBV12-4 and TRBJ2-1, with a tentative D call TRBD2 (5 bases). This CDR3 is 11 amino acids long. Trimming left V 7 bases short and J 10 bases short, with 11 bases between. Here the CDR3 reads CASTREREQFF. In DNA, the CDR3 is TGTGCCAGCACTCGAGAGCGGGAGCAGTTCTTC.

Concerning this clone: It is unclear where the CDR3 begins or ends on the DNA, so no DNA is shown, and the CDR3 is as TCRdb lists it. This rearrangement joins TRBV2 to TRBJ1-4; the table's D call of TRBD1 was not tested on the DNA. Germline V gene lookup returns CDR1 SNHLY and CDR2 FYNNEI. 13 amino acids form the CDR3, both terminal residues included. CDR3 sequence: CASRVGQGSGKRF.